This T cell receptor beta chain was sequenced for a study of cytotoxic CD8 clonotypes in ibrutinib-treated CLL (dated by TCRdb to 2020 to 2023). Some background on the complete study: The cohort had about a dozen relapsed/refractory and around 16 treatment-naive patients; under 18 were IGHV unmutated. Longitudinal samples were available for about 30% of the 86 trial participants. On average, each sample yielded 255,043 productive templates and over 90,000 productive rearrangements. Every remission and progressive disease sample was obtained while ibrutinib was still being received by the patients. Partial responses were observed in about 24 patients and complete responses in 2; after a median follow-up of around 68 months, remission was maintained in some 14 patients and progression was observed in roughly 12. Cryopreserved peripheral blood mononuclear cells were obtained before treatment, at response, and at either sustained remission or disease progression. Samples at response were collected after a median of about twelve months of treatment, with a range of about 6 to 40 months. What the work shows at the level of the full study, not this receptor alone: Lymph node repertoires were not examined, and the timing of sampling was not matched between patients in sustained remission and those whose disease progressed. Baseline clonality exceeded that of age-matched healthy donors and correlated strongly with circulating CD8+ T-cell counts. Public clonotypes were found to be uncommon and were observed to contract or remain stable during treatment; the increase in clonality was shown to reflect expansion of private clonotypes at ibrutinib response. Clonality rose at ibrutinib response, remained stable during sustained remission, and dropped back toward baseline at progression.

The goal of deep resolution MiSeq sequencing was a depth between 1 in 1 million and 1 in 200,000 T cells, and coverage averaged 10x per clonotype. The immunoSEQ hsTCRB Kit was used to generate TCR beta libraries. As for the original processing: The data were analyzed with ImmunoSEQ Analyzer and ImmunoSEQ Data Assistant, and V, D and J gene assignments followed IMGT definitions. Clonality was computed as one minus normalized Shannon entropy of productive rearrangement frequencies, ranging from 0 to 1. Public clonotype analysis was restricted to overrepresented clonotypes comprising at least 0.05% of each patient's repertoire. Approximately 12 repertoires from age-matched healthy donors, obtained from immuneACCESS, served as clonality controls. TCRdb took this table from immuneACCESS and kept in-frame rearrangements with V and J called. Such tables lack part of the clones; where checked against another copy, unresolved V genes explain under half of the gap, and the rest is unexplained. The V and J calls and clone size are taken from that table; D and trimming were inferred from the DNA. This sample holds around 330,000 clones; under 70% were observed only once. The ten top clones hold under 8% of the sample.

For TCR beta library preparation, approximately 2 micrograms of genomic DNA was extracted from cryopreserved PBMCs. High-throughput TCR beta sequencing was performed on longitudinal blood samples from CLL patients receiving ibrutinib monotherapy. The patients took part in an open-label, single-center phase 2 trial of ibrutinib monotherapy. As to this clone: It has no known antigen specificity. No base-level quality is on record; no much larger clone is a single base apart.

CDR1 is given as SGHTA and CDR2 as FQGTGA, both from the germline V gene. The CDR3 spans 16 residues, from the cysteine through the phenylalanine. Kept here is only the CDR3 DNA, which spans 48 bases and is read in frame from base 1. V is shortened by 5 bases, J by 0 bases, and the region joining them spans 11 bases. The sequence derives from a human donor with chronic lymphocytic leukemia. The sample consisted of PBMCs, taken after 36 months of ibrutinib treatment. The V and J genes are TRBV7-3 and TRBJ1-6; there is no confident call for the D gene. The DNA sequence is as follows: TGTGCCAGCAGCCCGGAGATCCACTCCTATAATTCACCCCTCCACTTT. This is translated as CASSPEIHSYNSPLHF.